These T cell receptor beta chains were read from a single sample in a study of tumor-infiltrating lymphocytes in primary liver carcinoma. MiXCR was run by TCRdb on the multiplex PCR reads, yielding one entry per CDR3 protein. The profile shows some 87,000 distinct CDR3 sequences, approximately 72% of them singletons. The sequencing sample was made of tumor-adjacent normal liver tissue. The receptors stem from a man between 35 and 55 years old with primary liver carcinoma and hepatitis B virus infection. Both conserved end residues are part of each CDR3. The order of the fields is J gene, D gene, V gene, clone size, CDR3 protein. D genes are given only for firm matches. Not every row has a clone size; where given, it reads once, few, many or a size class.

j_gene: TRBJ2-3; d_gene: -; v_gene: TRBV4-1; abundance: -; CDR3aa: CASSQDVPREGWTNMQYF
j_gene: TRBJ2-2; d_gene: -; v_gene: TRBV11-1; abundance: -; CDR3aa: CASSLGGRLGELLF
j_gene: TRBJ2-5; d_gene: -; v_gene: TRBV30; abundance: -; CDR3aa: CARSGGIGLETQYF
j_gene: TRBJ2-3; d_gene: -; v_gene: TRBV11-2; abundance: -; CDR3aa: CASSLGVVGAGTQYF
j_gene: TRBJ2-2; d_gene: TRBD2; v_gene: TRBV11-2; abundance: -; CDR3aa: CASSFRGLAGVKSGELFF
j_gene: TRBJ2-1; d_gene: TRBD2; v_gene: TRBV11-2; abundance: -; CDR3aa: CASSLDGLAGAGEVEQFF
j_gene: TRBJ2-1; d_gene: TRBD1; v_gene: TRBV12-3/TRBV12-4; abundance: many; CDR3aa: CASSRNYRGQEQFF
j_gene: TRBJ2-7; d_gene: -; v_gene: TRBV7-8; abundance: many; CDR3aa: CASSPRPASYEQYF
j_gene: TRBJ2-7; d_gene: TRBD2; v_gene: TRBV6-1; abundance: -; CDR3aa: CAGSEEAGGSYELYF
j_gene: TRBJ2-2; d_gene: TRBD1; v_gene: TRBV4-1; abundance: -; CDR3aa: CASSGDRVFIGELFF
j_gene: TRBJ2-7; d_gene: -; v_gene: TRBV7-8; abundance: many; CDR3aa: CASSLAYNPTEAYEQYF
j_gene: TRBJ2-5; d_gene: -; v_gene: TRBV11-2; abundance: -; CDR3aa: CASQVQGSVGTQYF
j_gene: TRBJ1-5; d_gene: -; v_gene: TRBV29-1; abundance: once; CDR3aa: CSVPPVTADQPQHF
j_gene: TRBJ2-3; d_gene: -; v_gene: TRBV6-1; abundance: -; CDR3aa: CARSRDQLRGTHTQYF
j_gene: TRBJ1-5; d_gene: -; v_gene: TRBV28; abundance: -; CDR3aa: CASSSAGELVNQPQHF
j_gene: TRBJ1-1; d_gene: TRBD1; v_gene: TRBV5-1; abundance: few; CDR3aa: CASSSDRGREAFF
j_gene: TRBJ2-7; d_gene: -; v_gene: TRBV11-2; abundance: -; CDR3aa: CVSSLDFGTLSSYERYF
j_gene: TRBJ2-3; d_gene: -; v_gene: TRBV6-5; abundance: -; CDR3aa: CANSYGISDTDTQYF
j_gene: TRBJ2-6; d_gene: -; v_gene: TRBV5-1; abundance: -; CDR3aa: CASSLMTVSGANVLTF
j_gene: TRBJ2-5; d_gene: -; v_gene: TRBV10-3; abundance: many; CDR3aa: CAISESTTLGETQYF
j_gene: TRBJ2-1; d_gene: -; v_gene: TRBV11-3; abundance: -; CDR3aa: CASSHRTSRSKDEQFF
j_gene: TRBJ2-1; d_gene: -; v_gene: TRBV24-1; abundance: -; CDR3aa: CATSDSSNSGEGVQFF
j_gene: TRBJ1-4; d_gene: TRBD1; v_gene: TRBV11-2; abundance: few; CDR3aa: CASSLGQGVEKLFF
j_gene: TRBJ2-3; d_gene: -; v_gene: TRBV5-1; abundance: few; CDR3aa: CAGSLGSGPSTDTQYF